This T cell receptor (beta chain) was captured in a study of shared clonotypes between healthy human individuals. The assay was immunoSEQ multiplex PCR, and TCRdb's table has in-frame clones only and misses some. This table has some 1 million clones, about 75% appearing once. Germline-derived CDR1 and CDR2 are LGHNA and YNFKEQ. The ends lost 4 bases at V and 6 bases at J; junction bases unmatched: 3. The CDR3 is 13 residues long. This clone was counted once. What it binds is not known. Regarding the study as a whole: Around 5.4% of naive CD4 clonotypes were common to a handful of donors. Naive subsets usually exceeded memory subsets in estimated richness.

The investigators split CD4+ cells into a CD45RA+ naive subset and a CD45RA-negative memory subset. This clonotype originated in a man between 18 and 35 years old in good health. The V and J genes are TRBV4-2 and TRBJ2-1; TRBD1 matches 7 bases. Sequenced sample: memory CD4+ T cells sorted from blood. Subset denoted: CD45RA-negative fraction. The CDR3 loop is CASSLGGGNEQFF. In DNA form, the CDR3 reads TGTGCCAGCAGCCTAGGGGGCGGCAATGAGCAGTTCTTC.